The sequence of this T cell receptor beta chain was determined in a study of cytomegalovirus exposure and HLA in healthy donors (dated by TCRdb to between 2016 and 2019). In the study overall: According to an earlier analysis of 450 to 650 of the donors, some 180 million T cells yielded 90 million to 140 million unique TCR beta sequences and about 300 Gb of sequence data. The study was designed to test whether signatures of past pathogen exposure could be identified by cataloging public T cell receptors. Approximately 310 gigabases of sequencing data and 70 million to 95 million unique TCR sequences made up an early release that covered 500 to 650 HLA-typed donors. A later analysis re-analyzed previously published TCR beta repertoires from approximately 670 donors and added high-resolution HLA genotyping to study TCR occurrence patterns. Typing coverage differed by locus: A, B, C, DRB1 and DQB1 were typed in about 629-640 donors, DQA1 in 500 to 550, DPA1 in 600 to 610, and DPB1 in roughly 450. The T cell repertoires of 666 subjects were profiled by immunosequencing and related to cytomegalovirus serostatus. A later genetic analysis used genome-wide SNP genotypes for about 55% of the 666 donors, treating that subset as a discovery cohort. An earlier analysis of nearly 600 of the donors applied high-throughput TCR beta sequencing to assess whether each TCR beta V gene segment acted as functional or pseudogenic. Among some 410 genotyped donors of the cohort, an average of approximately 250,000 unique TCR beta nucleotide sequences were sequenced per donor, around a sixth of them non-productive. All discovery cohort repertoires had been generated using a single sequencing platform. The study combined high-throughput TCR immunosequencing, statistical association of individual TCRs with disease status, and machine learning to predict cytomegalovirus infection status. Along with the approximately 700-subject first cohort, a separate validation cohort of 120 different subjects was used. The later analysis used no new phenotypic data to find candidate immune exposures, relying instead on TCR beta sequences and their occurrence across donors. Among the approximately 400 genotyped donors, about 85% belonged to the genetic ancestry cluster associated with self-reported Caucasian donors. A handful of DR-DQ haplotypes were handled as single units for association and clustering because linkage in the cohort was strong. HLA typing covered class I and class II loci at four-digit resolution. Alongside the repertoire data, information on donor age, sex, ethnicity and CMV serostatus was compiled. Overall study results and their limits: A further reported finding was that TCR beta sequences accurately predicted the HLA-A and HLA-B alleles for most subjects in the first cohort. In a later analysis, TCR association rates were found to vary across HLA loci, with the most associated TCRs seen for DRB1 alleles and the fewest for HLA-C alleles. Most TCR sequences were observed very rarely across donors, whereas some public TCRs were present in many individuals. Because HLA typing was unavailable for some donors at each locus, only the typed subset was used in association tests. In this cohort, only TCR beta chains were sequenced, and detectable features were limited by the absence of alpha or paired-chain data. A cluster of highly shared sequence variants was judged likely to represent a technical artifact of the sequencing pipeline. Specific HLA alleles were associated with about 17,000 TCR beta sequences at a false discovery rate of 0.05 in a later analysis. Cytomegalovirus status was reported to be diagnosed by the classifier with high specificity and sensitivity in both the original and validation cohorts. Assigning TCR associations to individual alleles was difficult when HLA alleles, especially DR and DQ, strongly co-occurred. A later analysis reported that several top co-occurrence clusters appeared linked to parvovirus B19, influenza, CMV and Epstein-Barr virus. The authors suggested that the approach could potentially be extended to other disease states and immunological phenotypes. Linkage disequilibrium might explain the correlated functional status among segregating V segments, but an unknown experimental factor could not be excluded. In a later analysis, most CMV-associated TCR beta chains were found to appear HLA-restricted, with HLA associations seemingly driven largely by CMV exposure. The earlier analysis of about 600 of the donors excluded approximately 17 rarely observed V segments, including chromosome 9 orphons, because counts were too low. V-gene and J-gene trimming of TCR beta chains was associated with a missense DCLRE1C variant in a later genetic analysis, and the association was replicated in an independent cohort. In an earlier analysis of some 500 of the donors, most TCR beta V segments were observed in productive rearrangements about 87% or about 30% of the time, broadly matching IMGT annotations. Some IMGT-functional V segments, including TRBV6-2 and TRBV6-3, could not be told apart with the 87-base-pair reads, so those segments were excluded. A later genetic analysis reported fewer N-insertions in productive TCRs among donors in an Asian-associated ancestry cluster than the 666-donor mean. Immune exposure information for the cohort was limited to CMV serostatus. A later analysis found that HLA-associated TCR beta chains were more clonally expanded and had lower generation probabilities than equally common non-associated chains. Presence/absence analyses assumed roughly uniform sequencing depth across donors, an assumption that may not hold. The study listed 150 to 200 TCR beta chains as associated with cytomegalovirus. Three of the identified cytomegalovirus-associated TCR beta chains were confirmed in vitro to be specific for cytomegalovirus antigens.

The cohort was made up of 650 to 700 healthy bone marrow donors. Cohort members were all nominally healthy when sampled, although unrecorded immune exposures were likely present. The donor tested CMV seronegative, placing the donor among the roughly 340 seronegative members of the cohort. Every donor gave a peripheral blood sample, and the peripheral blood mononuclear cells from that sample were used for TCR beta sequencing. The Qiagen DNeasy Blood Extraction Kit was used to extract genomic DNA from the blood cell samples. For this clone: It has no known antigen specificity. The input lacks base qualities; no much larger clone sits a single base away.

The library was obtained by the immunoSEQ multiplex PCR assay. For the multiplex PCR, a mixture combining 60 forward primers for TCR Vbeta segments and 13 reverse primers for TCR Jbeta segments was used. A multiplex PCR assay on genomic DNA amplified the CDR3 region of rearranged TCR beta genes. The amplified TCR beta libraries were sequenced on the Illumina HiSeq System as 87-base-pair reads. In the authors' own workflow: In a later analysis, some 80 million unique TCR beta chains were counted across the 650 to 700 repertoires, and around 10 million of these chains were shared by at least two donors. Raw reads were error-corrected and collapsed into unique sequences by a nearest-neighbor algorithm in which closely related sequences were merged to remove PCR and sequencing errors. To assign V, D and J gene segments, CDR3 sequences were aligned to IMGT reference sequences. For a sequence to be retained, a match of at least six nucleotides was required to both a V gene segment and a J gene segment. A rearrangement was called productive if the CDR3 had no stop codons and remained in frame with V and J, and every other rearrangement was called non-productive. Following IMGT convention, CDR3 was defined as the stretch from the second conserved V-encoded cysteine to the conserved J-encoded phenylalanine. Sequences without an unambiguous match to a single V gene segment were excluded from the earlier analysis of a few hundred of the donors. An earlier analysis of some 610 of the donors called V segments functional above 56.7% productive rearrangements and segregating when the between-donor standard deviation exceeded 5%. A statistical classification framework was built for diagnosing cytomegalovirus status from the catalog of TCR beta chain sequences. In a later analysis, TCR nucleotide sequences were compared against IMGT/GENE-DB human TR gene sequences so that V and J genes could be assigned. The TCRdist pipeline was used in a later analysis to assign CDR3 sequences and most-parsimonious VDJ recombination scenarios. In a later analysis, each TCR beta chain was defined by its CDR3 amino acid sequence together with its V-gene family, and reads lacking a unique V-gene family were excluded. As a way to deal with suspected cross-contamination and a sequencing artifact, a later analysis dropped hundreds of nucleotide sequences that were highly shared and had low generation probability. In a later analysis, a clonal expansion index was calculated for each public chain from normalized within-repertoire ranks of inferred template counts. In a later analysis, generation probabilities were computed using a VDJ recombination model fitted to out-of-frame rearrangements, and the results were checked against IGoR. In a later analysis, hypergeometric tests were used to score TCR-TCR, TCR-HLA and TCR-CMV co-occurrence, with a repertoire-size bias correction applied to TCR pairs. False discovery rates were estimated in a later analysis by permuting HLA or CMV assignments 20 times. In a later analysis, co-occurring TCRs were grouped using DBSCAN, with TCRdist sequence similarity added in when clustering inside HLA-allele-positive subsets. Repertoires with fewer than 30,000 or more than 120,000 public chains were left out of co-occurrence clustering, as were five repertoires with anomalous nucleotide sharing. Here the immuneACCESS table is served through TCRdb, limited to in-frame sequences with V and J called. Missing clones are a known gap in these copies; in checked studies unresolved V genes cover under half, and the rest lacks a known reason. V, J and clone size were drawn from that table, and D and trimming were deduced from the DNA. In this sample the table shows about 110,000 clones, approximately 80% of which occur a single time. Approximately 3.6% of the sample comes from the top ten.

CDR1 and CDR2 were assigned from the germline V gene as SNHLY and FYNNEI. V loses 6 bases at its end and J loses 13 bases; junction bases beyond the gene matches: 9. The CDR3 starts with the cysteine, ends with the phenylalanine, and has 12 residues. Only the CDR3 part of the read is kept: 36 bases, read in frame from the first base. The sequence was obtained from a man in his sixties in good health and CMV-seronegative. This chain joins TRBV2 to TRBJ1-2; TRBD1 agrees with 9 junctional bases. Material: PBMCs. The CDR3 reads CASSRGQGRCTF. The nucleotides read TGTGCCAGCAGCAGGGGACAGGGTCGCTGCACCTTC.